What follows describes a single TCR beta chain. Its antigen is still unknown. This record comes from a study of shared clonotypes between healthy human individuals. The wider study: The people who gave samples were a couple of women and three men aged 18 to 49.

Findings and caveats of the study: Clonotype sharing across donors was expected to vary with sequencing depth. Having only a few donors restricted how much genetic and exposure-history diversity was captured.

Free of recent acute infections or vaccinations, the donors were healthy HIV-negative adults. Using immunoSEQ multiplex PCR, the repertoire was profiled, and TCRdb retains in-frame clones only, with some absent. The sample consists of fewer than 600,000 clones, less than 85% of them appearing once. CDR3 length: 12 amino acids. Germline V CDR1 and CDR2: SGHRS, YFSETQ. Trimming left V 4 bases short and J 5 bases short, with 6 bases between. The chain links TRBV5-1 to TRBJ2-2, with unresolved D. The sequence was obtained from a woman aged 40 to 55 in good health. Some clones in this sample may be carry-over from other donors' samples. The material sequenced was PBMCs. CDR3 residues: CASSGETGELFF. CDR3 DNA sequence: TGCGCCAGCAGCGGGGAAACCGGGGAGCTGTTTTTT. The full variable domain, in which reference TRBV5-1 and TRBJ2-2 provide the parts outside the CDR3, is KAGVTQTPRYLIKTRGQQVTLSCSPISGHRSVSWYQQTPGQGLQFLFEYFSETQRNKGNFPGRFSGRQFSNSRSEMNVSTLELGDSALYLCASSGETGELFFGEGSRLTVL.